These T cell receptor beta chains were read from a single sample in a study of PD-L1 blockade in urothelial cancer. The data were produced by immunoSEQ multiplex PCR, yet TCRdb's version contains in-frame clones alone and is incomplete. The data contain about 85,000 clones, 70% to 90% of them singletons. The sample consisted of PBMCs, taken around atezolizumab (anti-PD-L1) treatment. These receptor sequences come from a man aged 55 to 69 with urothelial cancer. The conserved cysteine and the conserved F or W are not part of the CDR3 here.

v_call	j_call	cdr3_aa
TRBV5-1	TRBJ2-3	ASSSLVVDTQY
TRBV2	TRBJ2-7	ASSLSSYEQY
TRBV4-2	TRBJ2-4	ASSQDPGQGDKNIQY
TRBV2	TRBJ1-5	ASSELGQGKHQPQH
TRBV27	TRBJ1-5	ASSHMTGILRQPQH
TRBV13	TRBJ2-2	ASSLYLAGEKATGELF
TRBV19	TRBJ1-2	ASSTGKANYGYT
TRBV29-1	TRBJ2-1	SVAPGQAYNEQF
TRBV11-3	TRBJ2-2	ASSLDVGELF
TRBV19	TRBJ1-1	ASRGQAVGNTEAF
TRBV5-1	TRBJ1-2	ASSLAEQGRYGYT
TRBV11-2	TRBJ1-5	ASSLFDQPQH
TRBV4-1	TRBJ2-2	ASGTLPGIGSGANTGELF
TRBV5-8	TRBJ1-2	ASSRTGVYGYT
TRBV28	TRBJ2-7	ASSLAGLPWEQY
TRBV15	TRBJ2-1	ATRTSGVNEQF
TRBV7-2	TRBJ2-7	ASSLAGSGGGGYEQY
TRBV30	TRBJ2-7	AWSKLSYEQY
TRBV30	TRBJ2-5	AWSDNNGGETQY
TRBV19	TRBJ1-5	ASIQSGAGYSNQPQH
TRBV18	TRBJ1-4	ASSPNERRGPEKLF
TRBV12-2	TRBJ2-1	ASRLTGTGVYNEQF
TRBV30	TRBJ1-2	AWSGGRPYGYT
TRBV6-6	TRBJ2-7	ASRSQREGRYEQY
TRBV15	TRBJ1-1	ATSRETARLDRMNTEAF
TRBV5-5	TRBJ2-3	ASSARAGTDTQY
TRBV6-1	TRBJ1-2	ASSDDRGNYGYT
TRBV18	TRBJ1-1	ASSQHMNTEAF
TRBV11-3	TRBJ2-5	ASSLTGVSQETQY
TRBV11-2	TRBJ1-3	ASSLARGGTGNTIY
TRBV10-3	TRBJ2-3	ACQGLGSTDTQY